This TCR beta chain stems from a study of T cells in Graves' hyperthyroidism and ophthalmopathy. The sample holds many counts of this clonotype. What it recognizes is unknown. The CDR3 is 14 residues long. Germline CDR1 MNHNS, CDR2 SASEGT. The J segment lost 4 bases and the V segment lost 5 bases, leaving 5 bases of the junction unmatched. Amplified TCR beta CDR3 regions came from RNA transcripts. The study used the HTBI primer set for a first-round RT-PCR of the TCR CDR3. TCRdb passed the multiplex PCR reads through MiXCR, listing each CDR3 protein once. Of hundreds of thousands of distinct CDR3 sequences listed, 15% to 20% are singletons. Study-wide points: The model foresaw ophthalmopathy a median approximately 6.3 months prior to onset.

Lactation, pregnancy, other autoimmune disease or uncontrolled infection led to exclusion of patients. Sequencing was done on a sample of blood. The sequence was obtained from a woman aged 50 to 65 with Graves' hyperthyroidism that later progressed to Graves' ophthalmopathy. This chain links TRBV6-1 with TRBJ1-2; TRBD1 agrees at 9 bases. The DNA for the CDR3 is TGTGCCAGCAGTCGGGCGACAGGGGGCTATGGCTACACCTTC. Its translation is CASSRATGGYGYTF.